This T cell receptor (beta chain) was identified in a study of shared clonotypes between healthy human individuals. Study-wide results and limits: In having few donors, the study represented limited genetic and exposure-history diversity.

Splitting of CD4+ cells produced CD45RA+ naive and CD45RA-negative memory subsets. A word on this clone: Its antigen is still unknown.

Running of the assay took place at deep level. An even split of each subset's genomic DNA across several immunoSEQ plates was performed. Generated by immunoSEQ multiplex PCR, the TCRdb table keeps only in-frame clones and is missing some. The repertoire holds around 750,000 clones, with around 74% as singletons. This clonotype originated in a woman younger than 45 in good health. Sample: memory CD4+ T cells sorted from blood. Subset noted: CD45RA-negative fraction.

The CDR3 sequence: CATSRGIPNQPQHF. CDR3 sequence (DNA): TGTGCCACCAGCAGAGGGATCCCCAATCAGCCCCAGCATTTT. This sequence joins TRBV15 and TRBJ1-5; D gene unclear. V was pared by 1 base and J by 3 bases, with 7 bases between. This CDR3 region has 14 residues. Germline CDR1 reads LNHNV; CDR2 reads YYDKDF (reference sequence).